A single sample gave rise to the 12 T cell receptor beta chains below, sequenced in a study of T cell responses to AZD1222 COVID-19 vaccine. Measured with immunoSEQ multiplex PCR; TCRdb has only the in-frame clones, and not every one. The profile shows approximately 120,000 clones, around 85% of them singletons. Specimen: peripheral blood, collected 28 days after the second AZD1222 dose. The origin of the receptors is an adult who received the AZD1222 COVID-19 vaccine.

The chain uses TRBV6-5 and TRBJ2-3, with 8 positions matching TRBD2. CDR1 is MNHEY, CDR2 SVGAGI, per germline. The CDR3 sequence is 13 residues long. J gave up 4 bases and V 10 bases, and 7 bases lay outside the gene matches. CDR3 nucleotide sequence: TGTGCCACCACGAGACTAGCGTCAGATACGCAGTATTTT. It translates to CATTRLASDTQYF.

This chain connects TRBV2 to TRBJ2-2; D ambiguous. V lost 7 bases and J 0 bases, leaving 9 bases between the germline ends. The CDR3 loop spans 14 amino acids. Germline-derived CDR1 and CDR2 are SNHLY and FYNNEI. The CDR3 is CASKPLSNTGELFF. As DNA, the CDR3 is TGTGCCAGCAAGCCCCTCTCGAACACCGGGGAGCTGTTTTTT.

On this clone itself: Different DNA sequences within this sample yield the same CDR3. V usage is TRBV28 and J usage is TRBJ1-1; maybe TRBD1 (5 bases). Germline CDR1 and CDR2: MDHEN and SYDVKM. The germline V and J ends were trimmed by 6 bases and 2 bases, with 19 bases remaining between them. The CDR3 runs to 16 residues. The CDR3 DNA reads TGTGCCAGCAGGGGGTCAGAAGGTCAGGGCAACACTGAAGCTTTCTTT. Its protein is CASRGSEGQGNTEAFF.

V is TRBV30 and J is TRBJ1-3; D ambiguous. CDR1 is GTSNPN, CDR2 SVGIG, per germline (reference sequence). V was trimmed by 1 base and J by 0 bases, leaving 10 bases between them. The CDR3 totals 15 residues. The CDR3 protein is CAWSAGAFSGNTIYF. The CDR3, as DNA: TGTGCCTGGAGTGCGGGAGCGTTCTCTGGAAACACCATATATTTT.

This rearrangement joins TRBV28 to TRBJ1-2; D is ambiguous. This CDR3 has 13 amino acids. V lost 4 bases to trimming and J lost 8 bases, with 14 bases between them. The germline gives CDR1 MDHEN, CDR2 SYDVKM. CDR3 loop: CASSSQRGVGYTF. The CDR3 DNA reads TGTGCCAGCAGTTCGCAGCGGGGAGTGGGCTACACCTTC.

The CDR3 loop is CATSPGQGNSPLHF. CDR3 sequence (DNA): TGTGCCACCTCGCCGGGACAGGGAAATTCACCCCTCCACTTT. The chain links TRBV10-3 to TRBJ1-6; 9 bases fit TRBD1. Germline-derived CDR1 and CDR2 are ENHRY and SYGVKD. Losses at the gene ends were 10 bases for V and 7 bases for J; bases not matched to a gene: 8. This CDR3 is built from 14 residues.

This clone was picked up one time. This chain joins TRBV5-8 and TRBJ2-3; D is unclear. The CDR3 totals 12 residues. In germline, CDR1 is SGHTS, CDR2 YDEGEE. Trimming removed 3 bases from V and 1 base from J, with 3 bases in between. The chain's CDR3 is CASSYRTDTQYF. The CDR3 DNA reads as TGTGCCAGCAGCTACCGCACAGATACGCAGTATTTT.

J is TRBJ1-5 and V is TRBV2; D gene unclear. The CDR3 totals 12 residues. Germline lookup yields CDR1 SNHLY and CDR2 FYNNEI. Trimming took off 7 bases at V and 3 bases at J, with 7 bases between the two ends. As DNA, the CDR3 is TGTGCCAGCACGAGGGACAATCAGCCCCAGCATTTT. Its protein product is CASTRDNQPQHF.

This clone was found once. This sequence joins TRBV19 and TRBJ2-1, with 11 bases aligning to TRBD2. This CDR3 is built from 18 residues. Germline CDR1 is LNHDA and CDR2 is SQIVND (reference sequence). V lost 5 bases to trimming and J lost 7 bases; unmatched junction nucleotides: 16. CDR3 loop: CASSPTIAGGPSGNEQFF. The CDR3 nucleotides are TGTGCCAGTAGTCCCACTATAGCGGGGGGGCCGAGTGGAAATGAGCAGTTCTTC.

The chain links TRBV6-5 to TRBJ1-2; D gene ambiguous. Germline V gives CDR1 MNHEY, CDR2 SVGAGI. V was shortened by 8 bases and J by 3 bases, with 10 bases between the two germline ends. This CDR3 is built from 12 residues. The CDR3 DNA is TGTGCCAGCCGGGCGTGGGACTATGGCTACACCTTC. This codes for CASRAWDYGYTF.

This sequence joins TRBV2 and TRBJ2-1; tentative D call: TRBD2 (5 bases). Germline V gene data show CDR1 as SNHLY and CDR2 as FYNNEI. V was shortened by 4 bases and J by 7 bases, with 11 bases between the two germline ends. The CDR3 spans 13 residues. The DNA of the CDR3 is TGTGCCAGCAGTGGGACCCGGAGGAATGAGCAGTTCTTC. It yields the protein CASSGTRRNEQFF.

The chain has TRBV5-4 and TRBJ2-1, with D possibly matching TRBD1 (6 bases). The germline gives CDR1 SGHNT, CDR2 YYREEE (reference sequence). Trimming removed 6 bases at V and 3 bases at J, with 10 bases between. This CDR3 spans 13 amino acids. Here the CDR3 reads CASNPDSYNEQFF. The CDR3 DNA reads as TGTGCCAGCAACCCGGACAGCTACAATGAGCAGTTCTTC.